This T cell receptor (beta chain) is from a study of control samples from healthy donors and cancer patients. Sequenced by immunoSEQ multiplex PCR; TCRdb stores in-frame clones only, minus some. The repertoire holds 90,000 or so clones, approximately 88% seen once, with 7.6% in the top ten. With 2 bases removed from V and 2 bases from J, the gap between germline ends came to 7 bases. The CDR3 is 14 residues long. Per germline, CDR1 MNHNY and CDR2 SVGAGI (reference sequence). The chain recombines TRBV6-6 with TRBJ1-3; no firm D call. Sequencing input: blood. The TCR originated in a woman aged 60-70 years in good health. CDR3 sequence (DNA): TGTGCCAGCAGTTACAGGGATCCTGGAAACACCATATATTTT. This codes for CASSYRDPGNTIYF.